This entry lists 5 T cell receptor beta chains sequenced from one sample in a study of breast tumors, draining lymph nodes, adjacent tissues. TCRdb independently ran MiXCR on the multiplex PCR reads; one entry per CDR3 protein. Found here are approximately 200,000 distinct CDR3 sequences, roughly 31% of them singletons; the top ten hold roughly 4.3%. Axillary draining lymph nodes of breast cancer patients supplied the node samples. The specimen was axillary lymph node tissue. The source is a female donor with breast cancer. Some clones in this sample may be carry-over from other donors' samples.

This clonotype was seen at least ten times. The gene calls are TRBV9 and TRBJ2-1, with 9 bases aligning to TRBD2. V dropped 0 bases and J dropped 6; count of bases not matched to a gene: 4. In germline, CDR1 is SGDLS, CDR2 YYNGEE. The CDR3 has 15 residues. The DNA for the CDR3 is TGTGCCAGCAGCGTAGATTTAGCGGGAGTCAATGAGCAGTTCTTC. Translated, it gives CASSVDLAGVNEQFF.

Ten or more counts support this clonotype. The CDR3 DNA follows: TGCAGCGTTGAAGATCGTGGCCGGGGCGGGGCCAACGTCCTGACTTTC. As protein: CSVEDRGRGGANVLTF. This chain connects TRBV29-1 to TRBJ2-6; D is tentatively TRBD1 or TRBD2 (5 bases each). The CDR3 runs to 16 residues. Between the trimmed V and J ends, which lost 0 bases and 4 bases, there was a span of 13 bases. Per the germline V gene, CDR1 is SQVTM and CDR2 is ANQGSEA.

This clonotype has at least ten counts. The CDR3 spells CASSYQGDNQPQHF. CDR3 coding DNA: TGTGCCAGCAGTTACCAGGGGGACAATCAGCCCCAGCATTTT. The chain uses TRBV6-6 and TRBJ1-5; 7 positions match TRBD1. CDR3 length: 14 residues. Trimming at V came to 2 bases and at J to 3 bases, leaving 1 base not matched to a gene. Germline assignment: CDR1 MNHNY and CDR2 SVGAGI (reference sequence).

With respect to this clonotype: Sequence at one end of the junction differs from germline and may be a read error. This chain joins TRBV13 and TRBJ2-2; 9 bases match TRBD2. This CDR3 contains 17 residues. The germline V gene encodes CDR1 PRHDT and CDR2 FYEKMQ (reference sequence). CDR3 in amino acids: CASSVGLAGVDTGELFF. The CDR3 nucleotides are TGTGCCAGCAGCGTAGGTTTAGCGGGAGTGGACACCGGGGAGCTGTTTTTT.

This clonotype was counted many times. The chain couples TRBV10-3 to TRBJ2-1; 12 bases fit TRBD2. Unmatched junction bases numbered 5, after V lost 4 bases and J lost 7 bases. The CDR3 runs 15 residues. Germline CDR1 ENHRY, CDR2 SYGVKD. The CDR3 nucleotides are TGTGCCATCAGTGCGACTAGCGGGAGAAGGAATGAGCAGTTCTTC. Translation: CAISATSGRRNEQFF.